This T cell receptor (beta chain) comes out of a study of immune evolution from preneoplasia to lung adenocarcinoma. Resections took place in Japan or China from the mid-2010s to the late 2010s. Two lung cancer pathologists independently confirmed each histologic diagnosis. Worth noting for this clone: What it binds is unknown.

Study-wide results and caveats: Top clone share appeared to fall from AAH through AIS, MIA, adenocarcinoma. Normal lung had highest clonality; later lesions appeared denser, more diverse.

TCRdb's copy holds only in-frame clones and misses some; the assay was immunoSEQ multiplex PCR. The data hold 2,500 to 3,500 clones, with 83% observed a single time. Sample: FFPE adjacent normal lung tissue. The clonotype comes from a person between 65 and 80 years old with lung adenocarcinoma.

The CDR3 coding sequence is TGTGCCAGCAAGTGGGACAGGGGGCCCTACGAGCAGTACTTC. It yields the protein CASKWDRGPYEQYF. The chain employs TRBV6-5 and TRBJ2-7, with 12 bases matching TRBD1. The CDR3 has 14 amino acids. Germline CDR1 is MNHEY and CDR2 is SVGAGI. J lost 2 bases, V lost 7 bases, and 3 bases had no gene match.